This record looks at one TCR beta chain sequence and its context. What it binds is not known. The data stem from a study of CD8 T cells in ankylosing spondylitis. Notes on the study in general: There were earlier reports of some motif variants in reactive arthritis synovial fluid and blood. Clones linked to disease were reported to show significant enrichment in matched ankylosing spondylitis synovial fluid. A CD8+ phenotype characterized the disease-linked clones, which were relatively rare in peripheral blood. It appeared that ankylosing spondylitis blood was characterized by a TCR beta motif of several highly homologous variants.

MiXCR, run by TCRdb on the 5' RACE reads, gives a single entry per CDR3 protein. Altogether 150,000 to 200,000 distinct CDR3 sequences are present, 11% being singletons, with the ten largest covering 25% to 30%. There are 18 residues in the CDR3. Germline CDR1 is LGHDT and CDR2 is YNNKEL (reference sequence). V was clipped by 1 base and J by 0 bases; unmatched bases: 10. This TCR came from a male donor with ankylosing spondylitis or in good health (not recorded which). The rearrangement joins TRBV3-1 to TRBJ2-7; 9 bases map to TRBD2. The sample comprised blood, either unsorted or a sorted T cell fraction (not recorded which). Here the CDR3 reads CASSQGTSSGIRSYEQYF. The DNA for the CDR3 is TGTGCCAGCAGCCAAGGTACCTCTAGCGGGATTCGCTCCTACGAGCAGTACTTC.